Listed below are T cell receptor beta chains from one sample, sequenced in a study of shared clonotypes between healthy human individuals. TCRdb's table, derived via immunoSEQ multiplex PCR, lists solely in-frame clones and lacks some. Of over a million clones listed, roughly 96% are singletons. The specimen was naive CD4+ T cells sorted from blood. The receptors derive from a man between 25 and 39 years old in good health. Both conserved end residues are part of each CDR3. A D gene is named only where the DNA matches it firmly. Clone sizes are given selectively: once, few, many, or a class where the clone is expanded.

d_gene: .
v_gene: TRBV18
abundance: .
j_gene: TRBJ1-3
CDR3aa: CASSPRGAIISGNTIYF
CDR3nt: TGTGCCAGCTCACCACGGGGGGCGATAATCTCTGGAAACACCATATATTTT

d_gene: .
v_gene: TRBV7-7
abundance: .
j_gene: TRBJ2-3
CDR3aa: CASSLVYHFTDTQYF
CDR3nt: TGTGCTAGCAGCTTAGTATACCATTTCACAGATACGCAGTATTTT

d_gene: .
v_gene: TRBV10-1
abundance: .
j_gene: TRBJ1-2
CDR3aa: CASSESGRVGYTF
CDR3nt: TGCGCCAGCAGTGAGTCGGGAAGGGTTGGCTACACCTTC

d_gene: .
v_gene: TRBV27
abundance: .
j_gene: TRBJ1-1
CDR3aa: CASSRRTGTEAFF
CDR3nt: TGTGCCAGCAGCAGACGTACTGGCACTGAAGCTTTCTTT

d_gene: .
v_gene: TRBV6-1
abundance: .
j_gene: TRBJ2-6
CDR3aa: CASSVMGSGANVLTF
CDR3nt: TGTGCCAGCAGTGTAATGGGCTCTGGGGCCAACGTCCTGACTTTC

d_gene: .
v_gene: TRBV6-6
abundance: .
j_gene: TRBJ1-1
CDR3aa: CASSYGGVGAFF
CDR3nt: TGTGCCAGCAGCTATGGGGGAGTTGGGGCTTTCTTT

d_gene: .
v_gene: TRBV6-1
abundance: .
j_gene: TRBJ2-1
CDR3aa: CASSEPHIKIYNEQFF
CDR3nt: TGTGCCAGCAGTGAACCACACATAAAAATCTACAATGAGCAGTTCTTC

d_gene: .
v_gene: TRBV7-9
abundance: .
j_gene: TRBJ1-1
CDR3aa: CASSLIQGWNTEAFF
CDR3nt: TGTGCCAGCAGCTTAATACAGGGATGGAACACTGAAGCTTTCTTT

d_gene: .
v_gene: TRBV10-2
abundance: .
j_gene: TRBJ1-5
CDR3aa: CASSEAGGLGNQPQHF
CDR3nt: TGCGCCAGCAGTGAGGCGGGGGGGCTTGGCAATCAGCCCCAGCATTTT

d_gene: .
v_gene: TRBV19
abundance: .
j_gene: TRBJ2-7
CDR3aa: CASSPEGYEQYF
CDR3nt: TGTGCCAGTAGTCCTGAAGGCTACGAGCAGTACTTC

d_gene: TRBD1
v_gene: TRBV10-3
abundance: .
j_gene: TRBJ1-1
CDR3aa: CAISYNDRGGTEAFF
CDR3nt: TGTGCCATCAGCTATAACGACAGGGGAGGTACTGAAGCTTTCTTT

d_gene: TRBD2
v_gene: TRBV2
abundance: once
j_gene: TRBJ2-1
CDR3aa: CASSDVRDYSYNEQFF
CDR3nt: TGTGCCAGCAGTGATGTCCGGGACTACTCCTACAATGAGCAGTTCTTC

d_gene: .
v_gene: TRBV7-2
abundance: .
j_gene: TRBJ1-5
CDR3aa: CASSPRGGRRWQPQHF
CDR3nt: TGTGCCAGCAGCCCTCGGGGAGGGAGACGGTGGCAGCCCCAGCATTTT

d_gene: TRBD1
v_gene: TRBV18
abundance: .
j_gene: TRBJ2-7
CDR3aa: CASSPGTASYEQYF
CDR3nt: TGTGCCAGCTCACCTGGGACAGCCTCCTACGAGCAGTACTTC

d_gene: .
v_gene: TRBV29-1
abundance: once
j_gene: TRBJ2-5
CDR3aa: CSVAEGMETQYF
CDR3nt: TGCAGCGTTGCTGAGGGTATGGAGACCCAGTACTTC

d_gene: TRBD2
v_gene: TRBV28
abundance: .
j_gene: TRBJ2-7
CDR3aa: CASDSGHSPSYEQYF
CDR3nt: TGTGCCAGCGATAGCGGGCATTCTCCATCCTACGAGCAGTACTTC

d_gene: .
v_gene: TRBV5-4
abundance: .
j_gene: TRBJ2-2
CDR3aa: CASSLPGKELFF
CDR3nt: TGTGCCAGCAGCTTACCCGGGAAGGAGCTGTTTTTT

d_gene: TRBD2
v_gene: TRBV27
abundance: .
j_gene: TRBJ2-7
CDR3aa: CASSLGSGRIDEQYF
CDR3nt: TGTGCCAGCAGTTTAGGCAGCGGGAGGATCGACGAGCAGTACTTC

d_gene: .
v_gene: TRBV29-1
abundance: .
j_gene: TRBJ2-1
CDR3aa: CSVGWDNEQFF
CDR3nt: TGCAGCGTTGGTTGGGACAATGAGCAGTTCTTC

d_gene: TRBD2
v_gene: TRBV18
abundance: .
j_gene: TRBJ2-3
CDR3aa: CASSASGSVDTQYF
CDR3nt: TGTGCCAGCTCAGCTAGCGGGAGTGTTGATACGCAGTATTTT

d_gene: .
v_gene: TRBV5-5
abundance: .
j_gene: TRBJ2-4
CDR3aa: CASSASGLNIQYF
CDR3nt: TGTGCCAGCAGCGCTTCGGGGCTAAACATTCAGTACTTC

d_gene: .
v_gene: TRBV7-9
abundance: .
j_gene: TRBJ2-5
CDR3aa: CASSSHHDHQETQYF
CDR3nt: TGTGCCAGCAGCTCCCACCATGACCACCAAGAGACCCAGTACTTC

d_gene: .
v_gene: TRBV20-1
abundance: .
j_gene: TRBJ1-1
CDR3aa: CSARTATEAFF
CDR3nt: TGCAGTGCCCGGACAGCCACTGAAGCTTTCTTT

d_gene: .
v_gene: TRBV7-9
abundance: .
j_gene: TRBJ2-1
CDR3aa: CASSLVASGEQFF
CDR3nt: TGTGCCAGCAGCTTAGTGGCTAGTGGTGAGCAGTTCTTC

d_gene: TRBD1
v_gene: TRBV27
abundance: .
j_gene: TRBJ2-7
CDR3aa: CASSWGWTGTEQYF
CDR3nt: TGTGCCAGCAGTTGGGGTTGGACAGGGACCGAGCAGTACTTC

d_gene: .
v_gene: TRBV9
abundance: .
j_gene: TRBJ1-2
CDR3aa: CASSVRAGTGDYGYTF
CDR3nt: TGTGCCAGCAGCGTTCGAGCCGGGACTGGGGACTATGGCTACACCTTC

d_gene: TRBD2
v_gene: TRBV7-2
abundance: .
j_gene: TRBJ2-1
CDR3aa: CASSPRNGGVRDNEQFF
CDR3nt: TGTGCCAGCAGCCCACGCAACGGGGGGGTTCGGGACAATGAGCAGTTCTTC

d_gene: .
v_gene: TRBV5-1
abundance: .
j_gene: TRBJ2-1
CDR3aa: CASSRAQAYNEQFF
CDR3nt: TGCGCCAGCAGCAGAGCGCAGGCCTACAATGAGCAGTTCTTC

d_gene: .
v_gene: TRBV2
abundance: .
j_gene: TRBJ1-2
CDR3aa: CASKQGILGYGYTF
CDR3nt: TGTGCCAGCAAGCAGGGCATCTTAGGGTATGGCTACACCTTC

d_gene: TRBD1
v_gene: TRBV18
abundance: .
j_gene: TRBJ1-1
CDR3aa: CASSSDRALTSTEAFF
CDR3nt: TGTGCCAGCTCATCGGACAGGGCGCTAACAAGCACTGAAGCTTTCTTT

d_gene: TRBD2
v_gene: TRBV2
abundance: .
j_gene: TRBJ2-1
CDR3aa: CASSETPGLLIEQFF
CDR3nt: TGTGCCAGCAGTGAAACCCCGGGACTACTCATCGAGCAGTTCTTC

d_gene: TRBD1
v_gene: TRBV5-1
abundance: .
j_gene: TRBJ2-5
CDR3aa: CASSFGTGHQETQYF
CDR3nt: TGCGCCAGCAGCTTCGGGACAGGTCATCAAGAGACCCAGTACTTC

d_gene: .
v_gene: TRBV4-1
abundance: .
j_gene: TRBJ1-1
CDR3aa: CASSHTENTEAFF
CDR3nt: TGCGCCAGCAGCCATACCGAGAACACTGAAGCTTTCTTT

d_gene: TRBD2
v_gene: TRBV28
abundance: .
j_gene: TRBJ2-1
CDR3aa: CASSFRAGLAGDKAYNEQFF
CDR3nt: TGTGCCAGCAGTTTTCGTGCAGGACTAGCGGGAGATAAGGCCTACAATGAGCAGTTCTTC

d_gene: TRBD1
v_gene: TRBV2
abundance: .
j_gene: TRBJ2-7
CDR3aa: CASTPKTGGYEQYF
CDR3nt: TGTGCCAGCACCCCGAAGACAGGGGGCTACGAGCAGTACTTC

d_gene: .
v_gene: TRBV9
abundance: .
j_gene: TRBJ2-5
CDR3aa: CASSVGVEGTQYF
CDR3nt: TGTGCCAGCAGCGTAGGCGTGGAGGGGACCCAGTACTTC

d_gene: .
v_gene: TRBV19
abundance: .
j_gene: TRBJ2-3
CDR3aa: CASRPGTLMDTQYF
CDR3nt: TGTGCCAGTAGGCCCGGGACTCTGATGGATACGCAGTATTTT

d_gene: TRBD2
v_gene: TRBV7-2
abundance: .
j_gene: TRBJ2-1
CDR3aa: CASSLRTSNEQFF
CDR3nt: TGTGCCAGCAGCTTAAGGACTAGCAATGAGCAGTTCTTC

d_gene: .
v_gene: TRBV2
abundance: .
j_gene: TRBJ2-1
CDR3aa: CASSALGGINNEQFF
CDR3nt: TGTGCCAGCAGTGCATTGGGCGGGATTAACAATGAGCAGTTCTTC

d_gene: .
v_gene: TRBV6-6
abundance: .
j_gene: TRBJ1-5
CDR3aa: CASRPGFRVGNQPQHF
CDR3nt: TGTGCCAGCAGGCCTGGGTTTAGGGTGGGCAATCAGCCCCAGCATTTT

d_gene: TRBD1
v_gene: TRBV18
abundance: .
j_gene: TRBJ2-7
CDR3aa: CASSHPDRGAYEQYF
CDR3nt: TGTGCCAGCTCACACCCGGACAGGGGGGCCTACGAGCAGTACTTC

d_gene: TRBD1
v_gene: TRBV18
abundance: .
j_gene: TRBJ2-2
CDR3aa: CASSPGQGITGELFF
CDR3nt: TGTGCCAGCTCACCGGGACAGGGGATCACCGGGGAGCTGTTTTTT

d_gene: .
v_gene: TRBV10-3
abundance: .
j_gene: TRBJ2-3
CDR3aa: CAIKGSSTDTQYF
CDR3nt: TGTGCCATCAAGGGGTCTAGCACAGATACGCAGTATTTT

d_gene: .
v_gene: TRBV5-4
abundance: .
j_gene: TRBJ1-2
CDR3aa: CASSYDRNYGYTF
CDR3nt: TGTGCCAGCAGCTACGATCGCAACTATGGCTACACCTTC

d_gene: .
v_gene: TRBV6-5
abundance: .
j_gene: TRBJ1-5
CDR3aa: CASSYSLGPQHF
CDR3nt: TGTGCCAGCAGTTACTCGTTAGGACCCCAGCATTTT

d_gene: .
v_gene: TRBV7-7
abundance: once
j_gene: TRBJ2-1
CDR3aa: CASSLSLSSYNEQFF
CDR3nt: TGTGCCAGCAGCTTAAGCTTAAGCTCCTACAATGAGCAGTTCTTC

d_gene: .
v_gene: TRBV6-1
abundance: .
j_gene: TRBJ2-7
CDR3aa: CASRKTAGSYEQYF
CDR3nt: TGTGCCAGCAGGAAGACGGCCGGGTCCTACGAGCAGTACTTC

d_gene: .
v_gene: TRBV18
abundance: .
j_gene: TRBJ2-7
CDR3aa: CASSLGGTTYEQYF
CDR3nt: TGTGCCAGCTCCCTAGGGGGGACTACCTACGAGCAGTACTTC

d_gene: .
v_gene: TRBV7-2
abundance: .
j_gene: TRBJ2-7
CDR3aa: CASRRIRNSYEQYF
CDR3nt: TGTGCCAGCAGGCGTATTCGTAACTCCTACGAGCAGTACTTC

d_gene: TRBD1
v_gene: TRBV9
abundance: .
j_gene: TRBJ2-7
CDR3aa: CASSIGQGRTYEQYF
CDR3nt: TGTGCCAGCAGCATTGGACAGGGCCGGACCTACGAGCAGTACTTC

d_gene: .
v_gene: TRBV9
abundance: .
j_gene: TRBJ1-1
CDR3aa: CASSVAPLLNTEAFF
CDR3nt: TGTGCCAGCAGCGTAGCTCCACTATTGAACACTGAAGCTTTCTTT

d_gene: TRBD1
v_gene: TRBV2
abundance: .
j_gene: TRBJ2-1
CDR3aa: CASSTRQGSHNEQFF
CDR3nt: TGTGCCAGCAGTACCAGACAGGGTTCCCACAATGAGCAGTTCTTC

d_gene: TRBD1
v_gene: TRBV29-1
abundance: .
j_gene: TRBJ2-7
CDR3aa: CSVEEGTGPNEQYF
CDR3nt: TGCAGCGTTGAAGAAGGGACAGGGCCCAACGAGCAGTACTTC

d_gene: .
v_gene: TRBV6-5
abundance: .
j_gene: TRBJ2-1
CDR3aa: CASSYEVLNYLFF
CDR3nt: TGTGCCAGCAGTTATGAGGTACTCAACTACCTGTTCTTC

d_gene: .
v_gene: TRBV18
abundance: .
j_gene: TRBJ1-4
CDR3aa: CASSPPEGLNEKLFF
CDR3nt: TGTGCCAGCTCACCACCGGAGGGGCTTAATGAAAAACTGTTTTTT

d_gene: .
v_gene: TRBV2
abundance: few
j_gene: TRBJ2-7
CDR3aa: CASSERAGYEQYF
CDR3nt: TGTGCCAGCAGTGAAAGGGCAGGCTACGAGCAGTACTTC

d_gene: TRBD2
v_gene: TRBV20-1
abundance: .
j_gene: TRBJ2-1
CDR3aa: CSGTSNNEQFF
CDR3nt: TGCAGTGGGACTAGTAACAATGAGCAGTTCTTC

d_gene: .
v_gene: TRBV11-2
abundance: once
j_gene: TRBJ1-1
CDR3aa: CASSLTKGGIEAFF
CDR3nt: TGTGCCAGCAGCTTAACCAAGGGAGGCATTGAAGCTTTCTTT

d_gene: .
v_gene: TRBV30
abundance: .
j_gene: TRBJ2-7
CDR3aa: CAWSRTAIYDQYF
CDR3nt: TGTGCCTGGAGTAGGACAGCCATCTACGACCAGTACTTC